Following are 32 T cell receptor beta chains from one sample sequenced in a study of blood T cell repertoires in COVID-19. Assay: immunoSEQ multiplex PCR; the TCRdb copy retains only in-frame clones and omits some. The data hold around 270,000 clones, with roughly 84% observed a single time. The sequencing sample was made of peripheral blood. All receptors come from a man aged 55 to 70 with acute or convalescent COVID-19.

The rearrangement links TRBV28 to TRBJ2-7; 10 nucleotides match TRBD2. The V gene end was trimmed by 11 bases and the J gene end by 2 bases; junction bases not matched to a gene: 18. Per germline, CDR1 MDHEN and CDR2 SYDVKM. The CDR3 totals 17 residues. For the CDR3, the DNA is TGTGCCTGGGCGGGGAGCGGGAGGGGAAGTAGACCCTACGAGCAGTACTTC. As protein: CAWAGSGRGSRPYEQYF.

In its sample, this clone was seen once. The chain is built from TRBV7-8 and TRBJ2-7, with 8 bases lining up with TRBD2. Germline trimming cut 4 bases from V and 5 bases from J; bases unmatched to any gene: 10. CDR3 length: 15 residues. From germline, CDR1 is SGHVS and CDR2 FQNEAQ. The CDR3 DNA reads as TGTGCCAGCAGCTGGACGGGGGGGCCGGAGGACGAGCAGTACTTC. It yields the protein CASSWTGGPEDEQYF.

The CDR3 DNA is TGTGCCAGCAGCTTAGATGCCGGGCGGCTAGCGGGAGTATACAATGAGCAGTTCTTC. Amino acid sequence: CASSLDAGRLAGVYNEQFF. The chain uses TRBV11-2 and TRBJ2-1, with 10 bases identical to TRBD2. The CDR3 covers 19 residues. Germline V lookup: CDR1 SGHAT, CDR2 FQNNGV. V shed 0 bases and J 4 bases; nucleotides not matched to a gene: 12.

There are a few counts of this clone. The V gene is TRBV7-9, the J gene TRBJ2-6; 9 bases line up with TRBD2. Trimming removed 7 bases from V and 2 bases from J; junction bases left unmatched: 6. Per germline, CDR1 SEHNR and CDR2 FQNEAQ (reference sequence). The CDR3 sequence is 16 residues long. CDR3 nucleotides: TGTGCCAGCATCTTTAGCGGGAGAACTGGGGCCAACGTCCTGACTTTC. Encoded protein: CASIFSGRTGANVLTF.

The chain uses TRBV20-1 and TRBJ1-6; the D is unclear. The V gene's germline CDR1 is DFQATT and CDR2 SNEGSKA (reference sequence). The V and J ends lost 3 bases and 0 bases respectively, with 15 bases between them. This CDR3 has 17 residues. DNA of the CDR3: TGCAGTGCTAGTCCAAGGTTAGGGAGCTCCTATAATTCACCCCTCCACTTT. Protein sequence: CSASPRLGSSYNSPLHF.

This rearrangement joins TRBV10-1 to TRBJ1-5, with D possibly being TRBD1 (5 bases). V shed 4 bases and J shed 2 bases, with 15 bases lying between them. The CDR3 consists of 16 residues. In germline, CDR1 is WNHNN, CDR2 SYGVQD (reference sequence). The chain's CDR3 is CASSGKGREGNQPQHF. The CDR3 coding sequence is TGCGCCAGCAGTGGGAAGGGCAGGGAGGGCAATCAGCCCCAGCATTTT.

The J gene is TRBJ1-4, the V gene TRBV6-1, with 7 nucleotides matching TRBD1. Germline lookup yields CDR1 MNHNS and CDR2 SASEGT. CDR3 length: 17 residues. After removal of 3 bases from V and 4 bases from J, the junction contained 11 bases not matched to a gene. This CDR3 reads CASSDHSGQLINEKLFF. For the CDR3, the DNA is TGTGCCAGCAGTGACCACTCGGGACAGCTGATTAATGAAAAACTGTTTTTT.

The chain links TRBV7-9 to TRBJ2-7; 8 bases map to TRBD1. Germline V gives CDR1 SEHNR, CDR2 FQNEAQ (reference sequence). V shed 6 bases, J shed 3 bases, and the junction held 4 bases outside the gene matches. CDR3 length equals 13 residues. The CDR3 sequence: CASRSTGVYEQYF. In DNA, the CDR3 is TGTGCCAGCAGATCGACAGGGGTCTACGAGCAGTACTTC.

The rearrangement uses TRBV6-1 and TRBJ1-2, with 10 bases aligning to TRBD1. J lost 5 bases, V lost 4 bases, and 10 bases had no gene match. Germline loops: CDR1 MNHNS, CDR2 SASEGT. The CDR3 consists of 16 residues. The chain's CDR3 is CASSGERQGARYGYTF. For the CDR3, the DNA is TGTGCCAGCAGTGGAGAACGACAGGGGGCGCGATATGGCTACACCTTC.

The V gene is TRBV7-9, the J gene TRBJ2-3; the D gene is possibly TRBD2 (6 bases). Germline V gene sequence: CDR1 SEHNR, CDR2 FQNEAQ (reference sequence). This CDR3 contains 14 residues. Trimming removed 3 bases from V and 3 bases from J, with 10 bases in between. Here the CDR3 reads CASSLTSTTDTQYF. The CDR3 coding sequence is TGTGCCAGCAGCTTGACTAGTACGACAGATACGCAGTATTTT. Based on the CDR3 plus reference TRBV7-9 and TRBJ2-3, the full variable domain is DTGVSQNPRHKITKRGQNVTFRCDPISEHNRLYWYRQTLGQGPEFLTYFQNEAQLEKSRLLSDRFSAERPKGSFSTLEIQRTEQGDSAMYLCASSLTSTTDTQYFGPGTRLTVL.

CDR3 region: CASSSTTYQGGGYTF. DNA for the CDR3: TGTGCCAGCAGCTCAACCACCTACCAGGGGGGCGGCTACACCTTC. The gene calls are TRBV7-8 and TRBJ1-2, with 7 bases aligning to TRBD1. The CDR3 sequence is 15 residues long. Per the germline V gene, CDR1 is SGHVS and CDR2 is FQNEAQ. Germline trimming cut 4 bases from V and 8 bases from J; bases unmatched to any gene: 13.

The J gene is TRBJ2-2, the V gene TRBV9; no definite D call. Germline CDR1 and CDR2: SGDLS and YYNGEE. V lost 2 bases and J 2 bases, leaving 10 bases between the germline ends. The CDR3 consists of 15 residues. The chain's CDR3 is CASSVELPNTGELFF. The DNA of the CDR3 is TGTGCCAGCAGCGTCGAACTACCTAACACCGGGGAGCTGTTTTTT.

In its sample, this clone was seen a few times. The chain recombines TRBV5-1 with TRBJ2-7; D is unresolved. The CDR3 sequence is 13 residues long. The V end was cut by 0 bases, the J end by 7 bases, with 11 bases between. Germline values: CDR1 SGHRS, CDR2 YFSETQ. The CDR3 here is CASSLAATVEQYF. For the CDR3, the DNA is TGCGCCAGCAGCTTGGCCGCAACAGTGGAGCAGTACTTC.

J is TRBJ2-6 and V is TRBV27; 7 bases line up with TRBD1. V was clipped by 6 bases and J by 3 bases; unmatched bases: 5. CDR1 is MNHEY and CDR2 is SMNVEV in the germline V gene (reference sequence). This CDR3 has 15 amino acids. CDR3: CASRDRLHGANVLTF. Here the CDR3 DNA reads TGTGCCAGCAGGGACAGGCTCCATGGGGCCAACGTCCTGACTTTC.

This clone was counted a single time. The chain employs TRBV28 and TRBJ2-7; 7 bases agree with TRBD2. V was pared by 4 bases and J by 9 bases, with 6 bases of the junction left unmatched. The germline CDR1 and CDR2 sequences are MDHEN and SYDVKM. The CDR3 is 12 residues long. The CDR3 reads CASSSGGGRQYF. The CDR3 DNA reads TGTGCCAGCAGTTCTGGGGGAGGGCGGCAGTACTTC.

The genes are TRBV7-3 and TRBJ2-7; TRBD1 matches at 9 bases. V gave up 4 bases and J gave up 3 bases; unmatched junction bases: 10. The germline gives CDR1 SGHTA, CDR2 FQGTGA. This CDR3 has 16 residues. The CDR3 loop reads CASSSSGDRVGYEQYF. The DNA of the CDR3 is TGTGCCAGCAGCTCTTCGGGGGACAGGGTAGGCTACGAGCAGTACTTC. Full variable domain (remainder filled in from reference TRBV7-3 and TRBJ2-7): GAGVSQTPSNKVTEKGKYVELRCDPISGHTALYWYRQSLGQGPEFLIYFQGTGAADDSGLPNDRFFAVRPEGSVSTLKIQRTERGDSAVYLCASSSSGDRVGYEQYFGPGTRLTVT.

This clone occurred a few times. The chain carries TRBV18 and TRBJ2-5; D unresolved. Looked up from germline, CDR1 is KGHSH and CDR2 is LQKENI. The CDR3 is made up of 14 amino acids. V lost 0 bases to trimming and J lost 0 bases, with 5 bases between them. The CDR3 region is CASSPPAYQETQYF. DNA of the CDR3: TGTGCCAGCTCACCACCGGCATACCAAGAGACCCAGTACTTC.

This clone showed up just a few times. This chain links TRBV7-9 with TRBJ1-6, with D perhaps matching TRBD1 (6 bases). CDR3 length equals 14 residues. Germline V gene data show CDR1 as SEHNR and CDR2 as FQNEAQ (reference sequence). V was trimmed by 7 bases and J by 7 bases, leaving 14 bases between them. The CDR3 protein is CASMGDTRNSPLHF. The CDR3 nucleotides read TGTGCCAGCATGGGGGACACGCGGAATTCACCCCTCCACTTT.

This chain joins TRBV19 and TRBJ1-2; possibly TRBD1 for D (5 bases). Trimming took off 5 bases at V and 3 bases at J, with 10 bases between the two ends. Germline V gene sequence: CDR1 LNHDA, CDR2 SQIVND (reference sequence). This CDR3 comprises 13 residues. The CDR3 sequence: CASSVTGDYGYTF. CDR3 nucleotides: TGTGCCAGTAGTGTCACAGGAGACTATGGCTACACCTTC.

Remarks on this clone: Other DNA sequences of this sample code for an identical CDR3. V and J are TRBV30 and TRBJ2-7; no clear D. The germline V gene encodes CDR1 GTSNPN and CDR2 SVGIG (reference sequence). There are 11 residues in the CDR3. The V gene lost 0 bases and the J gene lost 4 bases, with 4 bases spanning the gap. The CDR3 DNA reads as TGTGCCTGGAGTGTACGGTACGAGCAGTACTTC. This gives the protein CAWSVRYEQYF.

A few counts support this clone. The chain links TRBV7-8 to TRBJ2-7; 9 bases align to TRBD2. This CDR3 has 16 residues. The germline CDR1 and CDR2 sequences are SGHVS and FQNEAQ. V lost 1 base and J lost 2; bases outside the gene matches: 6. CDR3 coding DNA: TGTGCCAGCAGCTTAGTTGGCGGGAGGGGCACCTACGAGCAGTACTTC. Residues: CASSLVGGRGTYEQYF.

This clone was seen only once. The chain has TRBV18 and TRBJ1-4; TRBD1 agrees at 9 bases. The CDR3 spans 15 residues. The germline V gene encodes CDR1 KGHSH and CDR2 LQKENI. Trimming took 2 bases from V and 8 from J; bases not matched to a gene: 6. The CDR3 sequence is CASSPNGQGREKLFF. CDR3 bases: TGTGCCAGCTCACCAAACGGACAGGGGAGGGAAAAACTGTTTTTT.

The CDR3 sequence is CASSVEGQGQQYF. The CDR3 region has the DNA TGTGCCAGCAGCGTAGAGGGCCAGGGTCAGCAGTACTTC. The V call is TRBV9, the J call TRBJ2-7; TRBD1 might be the D (5 bases). Trimming took off 0 bases at V and 8 bases at J, with 12 bases between the two ends. Germline assignment: CDR1 SGDLS and CDR2 YYNGEE. The CDR3 contains 13 residues. Together with reference TRBV9 and TRBJ2-7, the CDR3 gives the full variable domain: DSGVTQTPKHLITATGQRVTLRCSPRSGDLSVYWYQQSLDQGLQFLIQYYNGEERAKGNILERFSAQQFPDLHSELNLSSLELGDSALYFCASSVEGQGQQYFGPGTRLTVT.

DNA for the CDR3: TGTGCCAGCTCACCCCTACTAGCGGGAGAAAGAGGCGAGCAGTACTTC. As protein: CASSPLLAGERGEQYF. This sequence joins TRBV18 and TRBJ2-7; 11 bases agree with TRBD2. CDR1 is KGHSH and CDR2 is LQKENI in the germline V gene. This CDR3 has 16 residues. The ends lost 3 bases at V and 6 bases at J; junction bases unmatched: 10.

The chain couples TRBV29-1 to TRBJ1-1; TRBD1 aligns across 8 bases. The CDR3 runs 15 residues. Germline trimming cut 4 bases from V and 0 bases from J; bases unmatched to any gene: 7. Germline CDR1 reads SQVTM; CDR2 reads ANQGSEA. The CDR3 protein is CSVVPRDRLNTEAFF. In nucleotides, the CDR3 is TGCAGCGTTGTCCCACGGGACAGGTTGAACACTGAAGCTTTCTTT.

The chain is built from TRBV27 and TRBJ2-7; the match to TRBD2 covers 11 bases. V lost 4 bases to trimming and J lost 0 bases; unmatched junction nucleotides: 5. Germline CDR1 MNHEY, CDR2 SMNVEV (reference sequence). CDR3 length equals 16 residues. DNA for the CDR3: TGTGCCAGCAGTTCCATAGCGGGAGGGAGCTCCTACGAGCAGTACTTC. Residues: CASSSIAGGSSYEQYF.

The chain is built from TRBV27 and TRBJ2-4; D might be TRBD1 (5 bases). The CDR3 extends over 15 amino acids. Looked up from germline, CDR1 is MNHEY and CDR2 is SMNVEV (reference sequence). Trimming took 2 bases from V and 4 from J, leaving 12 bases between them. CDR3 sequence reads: CASSLGAVNKNIQYF. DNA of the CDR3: TGTGCCAGCAGTTTAGGGGCAGTCAATAAAAACATTCAGTACTTC.

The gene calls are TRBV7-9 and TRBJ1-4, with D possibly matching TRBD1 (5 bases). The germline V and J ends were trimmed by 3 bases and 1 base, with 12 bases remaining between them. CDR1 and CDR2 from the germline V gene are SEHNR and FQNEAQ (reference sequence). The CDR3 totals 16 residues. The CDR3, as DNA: TGTGCCAGCAGCTTTGCTGCAGGGCTAACTAATGAAAAACTGTTTTTT. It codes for CASSFAAGLTNEKLFF.

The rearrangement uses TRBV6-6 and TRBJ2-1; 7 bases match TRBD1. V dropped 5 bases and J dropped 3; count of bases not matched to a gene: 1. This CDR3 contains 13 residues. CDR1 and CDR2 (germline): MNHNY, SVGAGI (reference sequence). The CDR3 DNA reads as TGTGCCAGCAGTCGGGACAGCTACAATGAGCAGTTCTTC. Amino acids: CASSRDSYNEQFF.

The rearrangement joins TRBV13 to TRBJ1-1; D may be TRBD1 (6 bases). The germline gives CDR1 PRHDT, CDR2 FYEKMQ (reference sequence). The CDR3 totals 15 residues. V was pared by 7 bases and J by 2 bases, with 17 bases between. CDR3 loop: CASIIGGGPNTEAFF. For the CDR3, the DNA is TGTGCCAGCATAATAGGGGGGGGACCTAACACTGAAGCTTTCTTT. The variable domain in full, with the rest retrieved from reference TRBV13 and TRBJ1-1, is AAGVIQSPRHLIKEKRETATLKCYPIPRHDTVYWYQQGPGQDPQFLISFYEKMQSDKGSIPDRFSAQQFSDYHSELNMSSLELGDSALYFCASIIGGGPNTEAFFGQGTRLTVV.

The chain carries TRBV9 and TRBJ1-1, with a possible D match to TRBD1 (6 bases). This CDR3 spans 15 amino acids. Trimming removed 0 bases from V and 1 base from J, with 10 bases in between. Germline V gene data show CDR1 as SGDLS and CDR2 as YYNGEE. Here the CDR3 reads CASSVDGQTNTEAFF. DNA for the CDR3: TGTGCCAGCAGCGTAGATGGACAGACGAACACTGAAGCTTTCTTT.

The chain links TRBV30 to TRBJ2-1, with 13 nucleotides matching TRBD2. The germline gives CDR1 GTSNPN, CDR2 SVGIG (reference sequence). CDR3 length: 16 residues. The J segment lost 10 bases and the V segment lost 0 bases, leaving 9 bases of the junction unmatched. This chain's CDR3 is CAWSVLTSGGAREQFF. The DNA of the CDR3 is TGTGCCTGGAGTGTTTTAACTAGCGGGGGGGCGCGGGAGCAGTTCTTC.